This T cell receptor (beta chain) appears in the sequencing data of a study of blood T cell repertoires in COVID-19. Per the original data handling: Estimates of nucleated cell counts were drawn from the amplification of reference gene primers. The repertoire was sequenced with immunoSEQ multiplex PCR; TCRdb's copy has only in-frame clones and lacks some. Clone size and the V and J calls come from that table; the DNA yielded D and trimming. The repertoire consists of about 280,000 clones, with 85% occurring once and the leading ten covering about 2.5%. V lost 3 bases and J lost 6, with 14 bases in between. The CDR3 is 15 amino acids. The germline CDR1 and CDR2 sequences are SGHTA and FQGNSA. In Cohort 3, a recovered donor had either two negative PCRs, clearance, or symptom resolution.

The sequence was collected from a woman aged 50 to 65 who had recovered from COVID-19. The chain is built from TRBV7-2 and TRBJ1-4; D is possibly TRBD1 (6 bases). The sample taken for sequencing was PBMCs or T cells enriched from blood (not recorded which). The CDR3 is CASSFASGADEKLFF. In DNA, the CDR3 is TGTGCCAGCAGCTTTGCATCAGGGGCGGATGAAAAACTGTTTTTT.